The 22 T cell receptor beta chains below come from one sample, sequenced in a study of monozygotic twins with inflammatory bowel disease. TCRdb re-called the 5' RACE reads and gives one entry per CDR3 protein, without DNA. The sample includes 300,000 to 400,000 distinct CDR3 sequences. Sequencing input: blood. The receptor set was obtained from a human donor with ulcerative colitis or Crohn's disease, or a healthy co-twin of an affected twin (not recorded which).

V gene TRBV7-2 combines with J gene TRBJ2-7; lacking DNA, the TRBD1 call made by TCRdb goes unchecked. From germline, CDR1 is SGHTA and CDR2 FQGNSA. The CDR3 extends over 15 amino acids. The CDR3 here is CASSSSGGRSYEQYF.

The chain is built from TRBV5-1 and TRBJ1-1. From germline, CDR1 is SGHRS and CDR2 YFSETQ. The CDR3 has 13 amino acids. CDR3 region: CASRRTDNTEAFF.

The chain is built from TRBV7-2 and TRBJ2-1; TCRdb's D call of TRBD2 is untestable without DNA. Germline CDR1 and CDR2: SGHTA and FQGNSA. The CDR3 consists of 17 residues. CDR3: CASSYPGLAVGYNEQFF.

The rearrangement uses TRBV29-1 and TRBJ1-6; the TCRdb call, TRBD1, lacks DNA for checking. Germline CDR1 reads SQVTM; CDR2 reads ANQGSEA. This CDR3 is 13 amino acids long. The CDR3 loop reads CSVGGTGDSPLHF.

The rearrangement joins TRBV12-3 or TRBV12-4 to TRBJ1-1. The CDR3 length is 14 residues. The CDR3 protein is CASRIAFQRTEAFF.

The rearrangement joins TRBV12-3 or TRBV12-4 to TRBJ1-5. The CDR3 has 15 amino acids. The CDR3 loop is CASTPDGVSNQPQHF.

This chain links TRBV10-3 with TRBJ2-5; the D gene TCRdb calls, TRBD1, cannot be checked with no DNA. This CDR3 has 14 residues. Germline V gene data show CDR1 as ENHRY and CDR2 as SYGVKD. CDR3 region: CAILAGELGETQYF.

The V gene is TRBV11-2, the J gene TRBJ2-3; TCRdb reports TRBD2, a call that lacks DNA to check it against. The CDR3 contains 15 residues. CDR1 and CDR2 from the germline V gene are SGHAT and FQNNGV. The CDR3 sequence is CASSYLAGGTDTQYF.

The chain links TRBV29-1 to TRBJ2-1; with no DNA, the TCRdb D assignment of TRBD1 cannot be verified. The CDR3 totals 14 residues. Germline values: CDR1 SQVTM, CDR2 ANQGSEA. CDR3: CSAGRDRDYNEQFF.

V is TRBV7-9 and J is TRBJ1-2. This CDR3 contains 15 residues. The germline gives CDR1 SEHNR, CDR2 FQNEAQ (reference sequence). The CDR3: CASSVDGGVVDGYTF.

The chain carries TRBV5-4 and TRBJ2-1; TCRdb's assignment of TRBD2 cannot be checked, as there is no DNA. The germline V gene has CDR1 SGHNT and CDR2 YYREEE (reference sequence). The CDR3 loop spans 18 amino acids. This chain's CDR3 is CASSPGLAGVFSYNEQFF.

The chain links TRBV7-8 to TRBJ1-4. Looked up from germline, CDR1 is SGHVS and CDR2 is FQNEAQ. CDR3 size: 15 residues. CDR3: CASSLVQGNNEKLFF. The complete variable domain, with remaining parts taken from reference TRBV7-8 and TRBJ1-4, reads GAGVSQSPRYKVAKRGQDVALRCDPISGHVSLFWYQQALGQGPEFLTYFQNEAQLDKSGLPSDRFFAERPEGSVSTLKIQRTQQEDSAVYLCASSLVQGNNEKLFFGSGTQLSVL.

The chain links TRBV5-1 to TRBJ1-1; no DNA is available, so the TRBD1 call from TCRdb remains unchecked. The CDR3 extends over 15 amino acids. Germline CDR1 is SGHRS and CDR2 is YFSETQ. The CDR3 is CASSKTDRKNTEAFF.

The chain joins TRBV5-1 to TRBJ2-2; the TCRdb D gene call, TRBD1, has no DNA to confirm it. The CDR3 is 18 amino acids. In germline, CDR1 is SGHRS, CDR2 YFSETQ. This CDR3 reads CASSVPRGGGANTGELFF.

J is TRBJ2-4 and V is TRBV20-1; TCRdb names TRBD1, which stays unverified in the absence of DNA. In germline, CDR1 is DFQATT, CDR2 SNEGSKA (reference sequence). The CDR3 contains 15 residues. This CDR3 reads CSVTLGQGGGNIQYF.

The CDR3 is CASSYLGTVSTDTQYF. V and J are TRBV7-2 and TRBJ2-3; TCRdb designates TRBD1, a call that cannot be tested without DNA. CDR3 size: 16 residues. Germline V gene sequence: CDR1 SGHTA, CDR2 FQGNSA.

This sequence joins TRBV19 and TRBJ2-5; TCRdb names TRBD1, which stays unverified in the absence of DNA. This CDR3 has 12 amino acids. Looked up from germline, CDR1 is LNHDA and CDR2 is SQIVND (reference sequence). CDR3 in amino acids: CATVGGIGTQYF.

V usage is TRBV7-2 and J usage is TRBJ2-4; the D call of TRBD1 rests on TCRdb alone, since no DNA is present to check it. The CDR3 extends over 13 amino acids. In germline, CDR1 is SGHTA, CDR2 FQGNSA. This CDR3 reads CASSLARVNIQYF.

This rearrangement joins TRBV7-9 to TRBJ2-5. This CDR3 spans 16 amino acids. Germline V CDR1 and CDR2: SEHNR, FQNEAQ (reference sequence). CDR3 in amino acids: CASTETSDSTRETQYF.

The V and J genes are TRBV20-1 and TRBJ2-3; TCRdb outputs TRBD2, but without DNA this stays unchecked. Germline V CDR1 and CDR2: DFQATT, SNEGSKA (reference sequence). This CDR3 has 13 amino acids. CDR3 sequence reads: CSIAGGNTDTQYF.

This rearrangement joins TRBV7-2 to TRBJ1-1. Germline CDR1 is SGHTA and CDR2 is FQGNSA. The CDR3 is made up of 13 amino acids. CDR3 sequence reads: CASSPVVGTEAFF.

The V and J genes are TRBV7-2 and TRBJ2-3; TCRdb indicates TRBD2, and absent DNA this call remains unverified. CDR3 size: 16 residues. Germline values: CDR1 SGHTA, CDR2 FQGNSA. The CDR3 sequence is CASSFALAGGLDTQYF.